This entry features one T cell receptor beta chain sequence. This entry is derived from a study of blood T cell repertoires in COVID-19. In the original processing: The assay estimated nucleated cells by amplifying reference gene primers. The repertoire was sequenced with immunoSEQ multiplex PCR; TCRdb's copy has only in-frame clones and lacks some. For V, J and clone size, that table is used; D and trimming come from the DNA. The profile shows about 120,000 clones, around three quarters of them singletons. Between the trimmed V and J ends, which lost 7 bases and 4 bases, there was a span of 10 bases. CDR3 length: 11 residues. In germline, CDR1 is GTSNPN, CDR2 SVGIG (reference sequence).

This clonotype was obtained from a woman of 80 years or more with acute or convalescent COVID-19. Sequencing input: peripheral blood. The rearrangement uses TRBV30 and TRBJ1-1; no reliable D call. The CDR3 DNA reads as TGTGCCTTCTCAAGGAGCACTGAAGCTTTCTTT. This encodes CAFSRSTEAFF.